This TCR beta chain was retrieved from a study of T cell repertoires in cytomegalovirus infection. V lost 7 bases to trimming and J lost 4 bases; unmatched junction nucleotides: 9. The V gene's germline CDR1 is SGHNT and CDR2 YENEEA. This CDR3 is built from 16 residues. TCRdb ran MiXCR on the reads and lists one entry per CDR3 protein. The table has roughly 230,000 distinct CDR3 sequences, around 6.6% seen once. The table lists this clonotype with many counts. Material for sequencing was PBMCs. The chain is built from TRBV11-3 and TRBJ1-5, with TRBD1 matching 11 bases. The sequence derives from a human donor in good health (CMV status not recorded). Some clones in this sample may be carry-over from other donors' samples. The CDR3 DNA sequence: TGTGCCAGCACCCTGGTAGGACAGGGGGCGAATCAGCCCCAGCATTTT. Translating it yields CASTLVGQGANQPQHF.